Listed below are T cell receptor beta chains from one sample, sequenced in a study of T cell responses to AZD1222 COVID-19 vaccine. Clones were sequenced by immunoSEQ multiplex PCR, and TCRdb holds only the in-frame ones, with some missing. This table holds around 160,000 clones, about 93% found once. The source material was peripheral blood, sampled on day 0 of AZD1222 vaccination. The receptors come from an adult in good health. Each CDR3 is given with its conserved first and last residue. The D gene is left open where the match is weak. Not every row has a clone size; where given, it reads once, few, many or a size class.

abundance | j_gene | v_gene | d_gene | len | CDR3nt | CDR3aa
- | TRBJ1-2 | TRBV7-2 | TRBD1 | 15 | TGTGCCAGCCGCGTTATACAGGGGCCCATCTATGGCTACACCTTC | CASRVIQGPIYGYTF
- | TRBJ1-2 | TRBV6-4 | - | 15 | TGTGCCAGCAGCGAGACTATTTCGGGAAACTATGGCTACACCTTC | CASSETISGNYGYTF
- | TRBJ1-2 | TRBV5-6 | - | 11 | TGTGCCAGCAGCCCCGGCACTGGCTACACCTTC | CASSPGTGYTF
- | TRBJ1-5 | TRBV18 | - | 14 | TGTGCCAGCTCACCAATGACAGACAATCAGCCCCAGCATTTT | CASSPMTDNQPQHF
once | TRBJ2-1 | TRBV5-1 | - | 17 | TGCGCCAGCAGCTTGGGAGGGGCAGGCTTGCTCTGGGATGAGCAGTTCTTC | CASSLGGAGLLWDEQFF
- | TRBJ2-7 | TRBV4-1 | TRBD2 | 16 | TGCGCCAGCAGCCTCGATGACGGGACTAGCGGCTACGAGCAGTACTTC | CASSLDDGTSGYEQYF
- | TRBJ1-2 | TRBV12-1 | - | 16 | TGTGCCAGCAGCTCTCTAGACAGACTCAACCCCTATGGCTACACCTTC | CASSSLDRLNPYGYTF
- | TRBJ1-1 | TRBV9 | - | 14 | TGTGCCAGCAGCGTTGGAGTCATGAACACTGAAGCTTTCTTT | CASSVGVMNTEAFF
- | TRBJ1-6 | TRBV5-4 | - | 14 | TGTGCCAGCAGCTTGACGGTTTCAGATTCACCCCTCCACTTT | CASSLTVSDSPLHF
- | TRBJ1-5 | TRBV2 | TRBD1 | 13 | TGTGCCAGCACCTTGACAGGGAATCAGCCCCAGCATTTT | CASTLTGNQPQHF
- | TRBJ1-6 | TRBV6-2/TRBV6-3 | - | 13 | TGTGCCAGCAGTTATACAGAAAATTCACCCCTCCACTTT | CASSYTENSPLHF
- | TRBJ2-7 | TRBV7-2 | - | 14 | TGTGCCAGCAGCCCCTGGGGGGCCTCCTACGAGCAGTACTTC | CASSPWGASYEQYF
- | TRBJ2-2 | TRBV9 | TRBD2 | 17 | TGTGCCAGCAGCGCCGGGGGGAGTAATACGAACACCGGGGAGCTGTTTTTT | CASSAGGSNTNTGELFF
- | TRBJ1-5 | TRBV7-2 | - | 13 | TGTGCCAGCAGCTTACATTTAGAACAGCCCCAGCATTTT | CASSLHLEQPQHF
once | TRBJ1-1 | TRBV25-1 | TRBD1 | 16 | TGTGCCAGCAGTCCTAGGGGGACAGGGCTTGGGGATGAAGCTTTCTTT | CASSPRGTGLGDEAFF
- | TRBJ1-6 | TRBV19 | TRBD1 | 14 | TGTGCCAGTAGTGCGGACAGGGTGGACTCACCCCTCCACTTT | CASSADRVDSPLHF
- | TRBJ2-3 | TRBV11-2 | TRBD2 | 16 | TGTGCCAGCAGCCTCTCGTTGGGGGGGACCACAGATACGCAGTATTTT | CASSLSLGGTTDTQYF
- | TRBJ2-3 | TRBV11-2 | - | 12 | TGTGCCAGCAGCTTCCTCACAGATACGCAGTATTTT | CASSFLTDTQYF
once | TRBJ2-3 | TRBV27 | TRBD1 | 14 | TGTGCCAGTACCGACAGGGGCTCCACAGATACGCAGTATTTT | CASTDRGSTDTQYF
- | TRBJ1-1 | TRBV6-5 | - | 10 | TGTGCCAGTAGGAACACTGAAGCTTTCTTT | CASRNTEAFF
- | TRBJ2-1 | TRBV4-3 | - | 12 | TGCGCCAGCAGCCAAGTGGGGACGGAGCAGTTCTTC | CASSQVGTEQFF
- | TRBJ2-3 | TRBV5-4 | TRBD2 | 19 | TGTGCCAGCAGCCTGATACTAGCGGGAGGGCCGCGTCTCTCGAATACGCAGTATTTT | CASSLILAGGPRLSNTQYF
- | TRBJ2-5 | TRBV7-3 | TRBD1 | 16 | TGTGCCAGCAGCTTAGGGACAGGGGGATTGAGAGAGACCCAGTACTTC | CASSLGTGGLRETQYF
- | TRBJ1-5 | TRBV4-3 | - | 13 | TGCGCCAGCAGCCAAGACCGAGGCCTGCCCCAGCATTTT | CASSQDRGLPQHF
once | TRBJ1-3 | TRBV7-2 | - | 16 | TGTGCCAGCAGCTTAAATTTAGCCCCCTCTGGAAACACCATATATTTT | CASSLNLAPSGNTIYF
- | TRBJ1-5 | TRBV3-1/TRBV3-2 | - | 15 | TGTGCCAGCAGCCAAGGGGTTCAGCCCAATCAGCCCCAGCATTTT | CASSQGVQPNQPQHF
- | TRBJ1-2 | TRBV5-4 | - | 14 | TGTGCCAGCAGCCCCCGGACAAACAACTATGGCTACACCTTC | CASSPRTNNYGYTF
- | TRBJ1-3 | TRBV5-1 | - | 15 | TGCGCCAGCAGCTTGGAGGGAGACTCTGGAAACACCATATATTTT | CASSLEGDSGNTIYF
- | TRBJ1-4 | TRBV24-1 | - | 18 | TGTGCCACCAGTGATTTAAGTCCAGGGGTAAAAGTAGCCTGCAAGGTGTTTTTT | CATSDLSPGVKVACKVFF
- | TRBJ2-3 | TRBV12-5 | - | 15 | TGTGCTAGTGGTTTGGGGCAGGGGAACCGTGATACGCAGTATTTT | CASGLGQGNRDTQYF
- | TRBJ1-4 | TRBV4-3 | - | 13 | TGCGCCAGCAGCCAAGCTGGGGTTGAAAAACTGTTTTTT | CASSQAGVEKLFF
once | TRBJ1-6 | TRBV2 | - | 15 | TGTGCCAGCAGCGCACAGGCCTCCTATAATTCACCCCTCCACTTT | CASSAQASYNSPLHF
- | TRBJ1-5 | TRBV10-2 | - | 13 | TGCGCCAGCAGTGGACAGTTCAATCAGCCCCAGCATTTT | CASSGQFNQPQHF
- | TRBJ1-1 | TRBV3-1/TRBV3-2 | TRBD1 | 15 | TGTGCCAGCAGCCGCGCGACAGGGCGGGTCACTGAAGCTTTCTTT | CASSRATGRVTEAFF
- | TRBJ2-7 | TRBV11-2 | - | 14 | TGTGCCAGCAGCCAGCTGCGGGCAATTGGCGAGCAGTACTTC | CASSQLRAIGEQYF
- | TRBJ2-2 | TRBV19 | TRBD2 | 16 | TGTGCCAGTAGTTCTTGGACTAGCGGGGACACCGGGGAGCTGTTTTTT | CASSSWTSGDTGELFF
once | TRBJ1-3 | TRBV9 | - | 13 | TGTGCCAGCAGCTCAGGGTCCGGAAACACCATATATTTT | CASSSGSGNTIYF
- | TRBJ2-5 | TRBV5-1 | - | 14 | TGCGCCAGCAGCCTCACCGACAGCTCGGAGACCCAGTACTTC | CASSLTDSSETQYF
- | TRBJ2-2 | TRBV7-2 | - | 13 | TGTGCCAGCAGCTCAGGGGCGAGGGGGGAGCTGTTTTTT | CASSSGARGELFF
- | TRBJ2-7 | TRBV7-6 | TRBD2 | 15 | TGTGCCAGCAGCGCTAGCGGGGGGCCGGTGGGCGAGCAGTACTTC | CASSASGGPVGEQYF
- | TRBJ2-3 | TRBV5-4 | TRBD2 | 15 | TGTGCCAGCAGCTCCGCGGGAGCGGGCACAGATACGCAGTATTTT | CASSSAGAGTDTQYF
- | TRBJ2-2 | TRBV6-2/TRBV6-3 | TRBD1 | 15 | TGTGCCAGCAGTTACGGGGACAGGGATACCGGGGAGCTGTTTTTT | CASSYGDRDTGELFF
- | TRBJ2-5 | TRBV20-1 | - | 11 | TGCAGTGCTAATACAGAAGAGACCCAGTACTTC | CSANTEETQYF
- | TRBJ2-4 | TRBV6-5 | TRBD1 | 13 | TGTGCCAGCAGAGGGACAGGGGGAAACATTCAGTACTTC | CASRGTGGNIQYF
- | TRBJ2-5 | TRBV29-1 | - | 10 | TGCAGCGGGGGTGGAGAGACCCAGTACTTC | CSGGGETQYF
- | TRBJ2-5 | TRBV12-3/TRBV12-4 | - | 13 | TGTGCCAGCACCTACGGGGTGCGGCAGACCCAGTACTTC | CASTYGVRQTQYF
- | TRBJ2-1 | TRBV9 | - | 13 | TGTGCCAGCAACCCCTCGGAGGGGTATGAGCAGTTCTTC | CASNPSEGYEQFF
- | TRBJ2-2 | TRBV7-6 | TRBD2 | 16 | TGTGCCAGCAGCTTAAGCGCGGGGGAAGTTACCGGGGAGCTGTTTTTT | CASSLSAGEVTGELFF
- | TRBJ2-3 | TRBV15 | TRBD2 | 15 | TGTGCCACCAGCAGAGACCCGGGACTAGGAGATACGCAGTATTTT | CATSRDPGLGDTQYF
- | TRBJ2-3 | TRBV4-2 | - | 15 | TGTGCCAGCAGCCAAGGGGAAGCGGGTGGAGATACGCAGTATTTT | CASSQGEAGGDTQYF
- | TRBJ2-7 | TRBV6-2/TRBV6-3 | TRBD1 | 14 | TGTGCCAGCAGTTATCGCGCAGGGGGCGACGAGCAGTACTTC | CASSYRAGGDEQYF
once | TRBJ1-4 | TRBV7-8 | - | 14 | TGTGCCAGCAGCTTAAGGGAGGCAAATGAAAAACTGTTTTTT | CASSLREANEKLFF
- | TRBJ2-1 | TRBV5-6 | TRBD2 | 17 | TGTGCCAGCAGCTTTTTAGGGTCAGCGGGAGGCTACAATGAGCAGTTCTTC | CASSFLGSAGGYNEQFF
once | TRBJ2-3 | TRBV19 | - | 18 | TGTGCCAGTAGTATAGCGAGAGGGGGAACTGGTAGCACAGATACGCAGTATTTT | CASSIARGGTGSTDTQYF